This T cell receptor beta chain is drawn from a study of human T cells and chemical hapten exposure. For the study at large: Researchers reported sensitizing a roughly 2 cm by roughly 2 cm upper inner arm skin site with 2% DPC.

Individual cDNA molecules each carried unique molecular identifiers attached by the library. TCRdb re-derived calls from the RACE reads in MiXCR, one entry per CDR3 protein. The data contain 330,000 or so distinct CDR3 sequences, around 6% of them singletons. The time point was: patch test 2, 6 weeks after DPC sensitization. This sample's treatment: therapeutic diphenylcyclopropenone sensitization with weekly scalp DPC. The study enrolled 18 to 70-year-old alopecia patients suitable for DPC. The TCR comes from a young woman with alopecia areata. Some clones in this sample may be carry-over from other donors' samples. The specimen comprised whole blood, sampled in connection with sensitization to the hapten diphenylcyclopropenone (DPC).

DNA for the CDR3: TGTGCCAGCAGTTACAACAGGGGGCGGACCGGGGAGCTGTTTTTT. Its protein product is CASSYNRGRTGELFF. The chain couples TRBV6-5 to TRBJ2-2; 9 positions agree with TRBD1. The CDR3 consists of 15 residues. V trimming: 2 bases; J trimming: 5 bases; junction bases outside the gene matches: 3. The germline V gene encodes CDR1 MNHEY and CDR2 SVGAGI.